One and the same sample provided the 15 T cell receptor beta chains below, sequenced in a study of T cells in Graves' hyperthyroidism and ophthalmopathy. RNA transcripts were the template for amplifying TCR beta CDR3 regions. In the first-round RT-PCR of the TCR CDR3, the HTBI primer set was used. Using its own MiXCR run on the multiplex PCR reads, TCRdb lists one record per CDR3 protein. The sample holds around 720,000 distinct CDR3 sequences, roughly a third seen once. Source material: blood. The origin of the receptors is a woman between 35 and 50 years old with Graves' hyperthyroidism.

The sample holds many counts of this clonotype. The V call is TRBV10-3, the J call TRBJ2-2, with TRBD1 identical over 9 bases. Trimming took 6 bases from V and 1 from J; bases not matched to a gene: 3. The CDR3 runs to 15 residues. Germline CDR1 is ENHRY and CDR2 is SYGVKD. The CDR3 sequence is CAIRPGQGNTGELFF. Here the CDR3 DNA reads TGTGCCATCAGGCCGGGACAGGGGAACACCGGGGAGCTGTTTTTT.

This clonotype came up once. The CDR3 reads CASSLDRGTHNSPLHF. The CDR3 nucleotides read TGTGCCAGCAGCTTGGACAGGGGGACCCATAATTCACCCCTCCACTTT. The chain couples TRBV7-2 to TRBJ1-6, with 10 bases fitting TRBD1. Germline trimming cut 3 bases from V and 5 bases from J; bases unmatched to any gene: 4. This CDR3 is built from 16 residues. Germline V lookup: CDR1 SGHTA, CDR2 FQGNSA.

This clonotype came up a few times. The chain uses TRBV19 and TRBJ1-5, with 7 bases that match TRBD1. V was pared by 3 bases and J by 6 bases, with 8 bases of the junction left unmatched. Germline CDR1 and CDR2: LNHDA and SQIVND (reference sequence). The CDR3 covers 15 residues. The CDR3 sequence: CASSILGQLGQPQHF. The DNA for the CDR3 is TGTGCCAGTAGTATTTTGGGACAGTTAGGTCAGCCCCAGCATTTT.

A remark on this clonotype: This could be a read error, since a much larger clone is one nucleotide away. J is TRBJ2-7 and V is TRBV24-1, with 13 positions matching TRBD2. Germline CDR1 is KGHDR and CDR2 is SFDVKD. The CDR3 totals 15 residues. CDR3 DNA sequence: TGTGCCACCGGTGATTCCGGGACTAGCGGGGTCGGGCAGTACTTC. This encodes CATGDSGTSGVGQYF.

This chain links TRBV5-1 with TRBJ1-2; a possible D gene is TRBD1 (6 bases). The ends were cut back, 3 bases at V and 5 bases at J, with 23 bases in the middle. Germline V gives CDR1 SGHRS, CDR2 YFSETQ. CDR3 length: 17 residues. The CDR3 loop is CASSYGPIEGTPYGYTF. CDR3 in DNA: TGCGCCAGCAGCTACGGCCCAATAGAAGGGACACCTTATGGCTACACCTTC. The variable domain in full, completed from reference TRBV5-1 and TRBJ1-2, reads KAGVTQTPRYLIKTRGQQVTLSCSPISGHRSVSWYQQTPGQGLQFLFEYFSETQRNKGNFPGRFSGRQFSNSRSEMNVSTLELGDSALYLCASSYGPIEGTPYGYTFGSGTRLTVV.

This chain's CDR3 is CASSQHQTGLKSFF. The CDR3 DNA sequence: TGTGCCAGCAGCCAACATCAGACGGGACTGAAATCTTTCTTT. V and J are TRBV9 and TRBJ1-1, with D perhaps matching TRBD1 (5 bases). The ends were cut back, 4 bases at V and 12 bases at J, with 22 bases in the middle. Germline V gives CDR1 SGDLS, CDR2 YYNGEE. This CDR3 has 14 amino acids. The complete variable domain, with remaining parts taken from reference TRBV9 and TRBJ1-1, reads DSGVTQTPKHLITATGQRVTLRCSPRSGDLSVYWYQQSLDQGLQFLIQYYNGEERAKGNILERFSAQQFPDLHSELNLSSLELGDSALYFCASSQHQTGLKSFFGQGTRLTVV.

In its sample, this clonotype was seen a few times. The gene calls are TRBV3-1 and TRBJ1-1; 7 bases match TRBD1. Trimming took 1 base from V and 6 from J; bases not matched to a gene: 5. CDR1 LGHDT and CDR2 YNNKEL come from the germline V gene (reference sequence). The CDR3 extends over 14 amino acids. The CDR3 DNA is TGTGCCAGCAGCCAAGTCCAGGGGGACGCTGAAGCTTTCTTT. Amino acids: CASSQVQGDAEAFF.

This clonotype was counted at least ten times. The chain's CDR3 is CSVSTGGSSGNTIYF. The CDR3 region has the DNA TGCAGCGTTTCGACAGGGGGTTCCTCTGGAAACACCATATATTTT. This rearrangement joins TRBV29-1 to TRBJ1-3; 9 nucleotides match TRBD1. V lost 5 bases to trimming and J lost 0 bases; unmatched junction nucleotides: 5. CDR1 is SQVTM, CDR2 ANQGSEA, per germline. This CDR3 comprises 15 residues.

This clonotype has a single count. The chain is built from TRBV29-1 and TRBJ2-7; D not certain. CDR3 length: 9 amino acids. CDR1 is SQVTM, CDR2 ANQGSEA, per germline. The CDR3: CRVAYEQYF. In DNA form, the CDR3 reads TGCAGGGTGGCCTACGAGCAGTACTTC.

The rearrangement uses TRBV7-9 and TRBJ1-5; 7 bases match TRBD1. This CDR3 has 12 amino acids. V trimming: 5 bases; J trimming: 13 bases; junction bases outside the gene matches: 8. Germline-derived CDR1 and CDR2 are SEHNR and FQNEAQ (reference sequence). CDR3 sequence: CASSPRTGRQHF. The CDR3 DNA follows: TGTGCCAGCAGCCCACGGACAGGAAGACAGCATTTT.

This clonotype came up many times. The chain uses TRBV10-1 and TRBJ1-2; 7 bases match TRBD1. V shed 6 bases and J 7 bases; nucleotides not matched to a gene: 8. This CDR3 region has 13 residues. Germline CDR1 and CDR2: WNHNN and SYGVQD (reference sequence). The CDR3 DNA reads TGCGCCAGCAGCCTCGGACAGGAGGCTGGCTACACCTTC. Translated, it gives CASSLGQEAGYTF.

This chain uses TRBV28 with TRBJ1-2; D unresolved. Trimming removed 8 bases from V and 5 bases from J, with 21 bases in between. Germline values: CDR1 MDHEN, CDR2 SYDVKM. The CDR3 loop spans 15 amino acids. CDR3 DNA: TGTGCCAGCTCACTGGGGTTCAGTCCCTCTTATGGCTACACCTTC. Translating it yields CASSLGFSPSYGYTF.

The chain joins TRBV29-1 to TRBJ2-2; no clear D gene. The CDR3 is 14 residues long. Trimming shortened V by 1 base and J by 1 base, and 7 bases separated the two germline ends. The germline V gene has CDR1 SQVTM and CDR2 ANQGSEA. The CDR3 spells CSVEGWGNTGELFF. The CDR3, as DNA: TGCAGCGTTGAAGGGTGGGGGAACACCGGGGAGCTGTTTTTT.

The chain is built from TRBV7-9 and TRBJ1-5; unclear D gene. Germline lookup yields CDR1 SEHNR and CDR2 FQNEAQ (reference sequence). This CDR3 has 12 residues. The V gene lost 5 bases and the J gene lost 6 bases, with 8 bases spanning the gap. CDR3 sequence: CASSRTTQPQHF. In DNA, the CDR3 is TGTGCCAGCAGCCGAACCACTCAGCCCCAGCATTTT.

This clonotype was seen only a few times. The rearrangement links TRBV10-3 to TRBJ2-7; D is perhaps TRBD1 or TRBD2 (5 bases each). The CDR3 consists of 14 residues. Germline CDR1 and CDR2: ENHRY and SYGVKD. The V end was cut by 8 bases, the J end by 4 bases, with 18 bases between. The CDR3 DNA reads as TGTGCCATCCTGGGCGCCGCTGGGGGATACGAGCAGTACTTC. Translated, it gives CAILGAAGGYEQYF.